Presented here are 10 T cell receptor beta chains from one specimen sequenced in a study of blood T cell repertoires in COVID-19. Sequencing was performed with immunoSEQ multiplex PCR; in TCRdb, only in-frame clones are kept and a portion is missing. The sample lists 150,000 to 200,000 clones; approximately 90% were seen once. The sequenced sample consisted of peripheral blood. The receptors were sampled from a human donor in a cohort sampled during active COVID-19.

The chain couples TRBV5-6 to TRBJ1-3, with 7 nucleotides matching TRBD1. The ends lost 3 bases at V and 4 bases at J; junction bases unmatched: 7. This CDR3 has 15 amino acids. Germline CDR1 is SGHDT and CDR2 is YYEEEE. CDR3 loop: CASSSYDRVGNTIYF. CDR3 sequence (DNA): TGTGCCAGCAGCTCTTATGACAGGGTCGGAAACACCATATATTTT.

The V call is TRBV10-1, the J call TRBJ2-7, with 9 nucleotides matching TRBD1. CDR3 size: 19 residues. Trimming removed 4 bases from V and 1 base from J; junction bases left unmatched: 17. The germline V gene has CDR1 WNHNN and CDR2 SYGVQD (reference sequence). In DNA, the CDR3 is TGCGCCAGCAGTGGGGGTCGCGTCAAAGGGGGGACAGGGTCCTACGAGCAGTACTTC. Protein product: CASSGGRVKGGTGSYEQYF.

The rearrangement joins TRBV5-1 to TRBJ1-2, with 11 bases matching TRBD1. Germline CDR1 is SGHRS and CDR2 is YFSETQ. The V and J ends lost 0 bases and 3 bases, in that order; junction bases with no gene match: 7. This CDR3 region has 17 residues. The CDR3 spells CASSLGTGGGEDYGYTF. In nucleotides, the CDR3 is TGCGCCAGCAGCTTGGGGACAGGGGGCGGTGAAGACTATGGCTACACCTTC.

This chain links TRBV19 with TRBJ1-2; D gene unclear. Germline loops: CDR1 LNHDA, CDR2 SQIVND (reference sequence). The length of the CDR3 is 16 residues. The V and J ends lost 0 bases and 1 base respectively, with 12 bases between them. This CDR3 reads CASSIDRAGLNYGYTF. The CDR3 coding sequence is TGTGCCAGTAGTATAGATCGGGCAGGACTTAACTATGGCTACACCTTC. Full variable domain (missing parts from reference TRBV19 and TRBJ1-2): DGGITQSPKYLFRKEGQNVTLSCEQNLNHDAMYWYRQDPGQGLRLIYYSQIVNDFQKGDIAEGYSVSREKKESFPLTVTSAQKNPTAFYLCASSIDRAGLNYGYTFGSGTRLTVV.

The V gene is TRBV6-5, the J gene TRBJ2-7, with D tentatively TRBD1 (6 bases). The CDR3 sequence is 13 residues long. The V end lost 5 bases, the J end lost 2 bases, and 10 bases lay between the germline ends. From germline, CDR1 is MNHEY and CDR2 SVGAGI. The CDR3 coding sequence is TGTGCCAGCAGTCCGACAGGAACCTACGAGCAGTACTTC. Its translation is CASSPTGTYEQYF.

This chain uses TRBV18 with TRBJ1-5; a possible D gene is TRBD1 (5 bases). The CDR3 is made up of 14 amino acids. V was pared by 3 bases and J by 6 bases, with 12 bases between. CDR1 and CDR2 from the germline V gene are KGHSH and LQKENI. The chain's CDR3 is CASSPQGVAQPQHF. The CDR3 DNA follows: TGTGCCAGCTCACCCCAGGGCGTCGCTCAGCCCCAGCATTTT.

The V call is TRBV10-2, the J call TRBJ2-3; D call uncertain. The length of the CDR3 is 16 residues. Trimming pared 5 bases from V and 2 bases from J, leaving 17 bases between. From germline, CDR1 is WSHSY and CDR2 SAAADI. CDR3 DNA sequence: TGCGCCAGCAGTTTTATCCCCCAGCTAGACACAGATACGCAGTATTTT. It yields the protein CASSFIPQLDTDTQYF.

This clone was seen only once. The V and J genes are TRBV2 and TRBJ1-6; TRBD1 matches 7 bases. Trimming at V came to 4 bases and at J to 14 bases, leaving 5 bases not matched to a gene. Germline CDR1 SNHLY, CDR2 FYNNEI. CDR3 length: 12 amino acids. CDR3 sequence reads: CASSGGGGTLHF. The DNA for the CDR3 is TGTGCCAGCAGTGGAGGGGGCGGTACCCTCCACTTT. Full variable domain (rest looked up from reference TRBV2 and TRBJ1-6): EPEVTQTPSHQVTQMGQEVILRCVPISNHLYFYWYRQILGQKVEFLVSFYNNEISEKSEIFDDQFSVERPDGSNFTLKIRSTKLEDSAMYFCASSGGGGTLHFGNGTRLTVT.

The V and J genes are TRBV6-5 and TRBJ2-7; 9 bases match TRBD2. Germline loops: CDR1 MNHEY, CDR2 SVGAGI. V was clipped by 2 bases and J by 4 bases; unmatched bases: 6. The CDR3 is made up of 15 amino acids. CDR3 nucleotide sequence: TGTGCCAGCAGTTACGCGGCTAGCGGGAAGTACGAGCAGTACTTC. Translating it yields CASSYAASGKYEQYF.

V gene TRBV19 combines with J gene TRBJ2-7; TRBD1 might be the D (5 bases). The germline CDR1 and CDR2 sequences are LNHDA and SQIVND (reference sequence). V gave up 6 bases and J gave up 4 bases, with 16 bases separating them. CDR3 length equals 14 residues. CDR3 coding DNA: TGTGCCAGTAGCCCGGACCGACAGCCGTACGAGCAGTACTTC. Protein sequence: CASSPDRQPYEQYF.